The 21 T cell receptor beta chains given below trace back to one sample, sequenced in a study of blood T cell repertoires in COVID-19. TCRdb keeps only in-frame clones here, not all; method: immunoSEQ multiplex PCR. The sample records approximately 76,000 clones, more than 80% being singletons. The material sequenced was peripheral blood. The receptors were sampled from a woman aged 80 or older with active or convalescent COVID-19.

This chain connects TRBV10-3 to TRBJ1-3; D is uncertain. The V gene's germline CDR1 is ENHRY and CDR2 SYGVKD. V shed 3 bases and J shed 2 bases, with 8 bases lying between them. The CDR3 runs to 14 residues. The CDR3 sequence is CAISDEGAGNTIYF. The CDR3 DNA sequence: TGTGCCATCAGTGATGAGGGTGCTGGAAACACCATATATTTT.

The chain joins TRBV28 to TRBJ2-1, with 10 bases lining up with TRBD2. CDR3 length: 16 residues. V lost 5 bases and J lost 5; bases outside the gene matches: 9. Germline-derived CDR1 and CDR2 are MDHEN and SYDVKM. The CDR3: CASSEYSGGTHNEQFF. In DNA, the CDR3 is TGTGCCAGCAGTGAATATAGCGGGGGGACCCACAATGAGCAGTTCTTC.

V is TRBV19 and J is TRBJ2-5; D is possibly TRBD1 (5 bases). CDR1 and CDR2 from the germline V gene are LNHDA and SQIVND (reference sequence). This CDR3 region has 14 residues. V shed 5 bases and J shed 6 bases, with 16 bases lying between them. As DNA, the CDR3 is TGTGCCAGTAGTTACAACCAGGGTCGGAAGACCCAGTACTTC. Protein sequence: CASSYNQGRKTQYF.

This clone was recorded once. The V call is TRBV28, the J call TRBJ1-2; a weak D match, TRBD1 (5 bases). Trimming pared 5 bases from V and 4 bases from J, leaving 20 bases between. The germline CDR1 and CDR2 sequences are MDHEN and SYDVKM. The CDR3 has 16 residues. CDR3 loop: CASSGAPGGGAYGYTF. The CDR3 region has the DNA TGTGCCAGCAGTGGTGCCCCGGGGGGGGGTGCCTATGGCTACACCTTC.

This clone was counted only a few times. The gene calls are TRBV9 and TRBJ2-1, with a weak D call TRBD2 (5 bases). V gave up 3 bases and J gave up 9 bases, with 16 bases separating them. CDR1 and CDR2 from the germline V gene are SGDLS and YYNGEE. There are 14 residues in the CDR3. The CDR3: CASSASGMGSEQFF. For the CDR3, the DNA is TGTGCCAGCAGCGCCTCGGGGATGGGCAGTGAGCAGTTCTTC.

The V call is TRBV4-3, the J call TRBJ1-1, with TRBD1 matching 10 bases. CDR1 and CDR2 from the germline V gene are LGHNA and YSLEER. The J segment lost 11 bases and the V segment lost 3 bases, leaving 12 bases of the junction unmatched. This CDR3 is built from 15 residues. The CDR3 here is CASSQLGTGEFGAFF. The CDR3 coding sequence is TGCGCCAGCAGCCAGCTAGGGACAGGGGAATTCGGGGCTTTCTTT.

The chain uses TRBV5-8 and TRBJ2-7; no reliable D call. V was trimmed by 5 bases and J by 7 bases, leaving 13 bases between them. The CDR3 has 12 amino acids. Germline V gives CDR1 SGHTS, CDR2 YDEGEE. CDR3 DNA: TGTGCCAGCAGTAGAGGTTCTAGGGAGCAGTACTTC. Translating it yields CASSRGSREQYF.

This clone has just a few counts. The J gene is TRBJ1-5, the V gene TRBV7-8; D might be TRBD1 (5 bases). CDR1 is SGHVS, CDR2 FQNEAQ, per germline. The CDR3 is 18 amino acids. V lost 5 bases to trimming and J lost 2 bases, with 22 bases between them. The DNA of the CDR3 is TGTGCCAGCAGCCCCACAGCGGGACGGACCCCTGGCAATCAGCCCCAGCATTTT. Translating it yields CASSPTAGRTPGNQPQHF.

DNA of the CDR3: TGTGCCTGGAGTGTAAAACAGCCCTCCTACGAGCAGTACTTC. Residues: CAWSVKQPSYEQYF. This sequence joins TRBV30 and TRBJ2-7; D is unclear. This CDR3 contains 14 residues. Germline CDR1 GTSNPN, CDR2 SVGIG (reference sequence). V gave up 0 bases and J gave up 0 bases, with 9 bases separating them.

The CDR3: CASSSRIAKNIQYF. DNA for the CDR3: TGTGCCAGCAGCTCGAGAATTGCCAAAAACATTCAGTACTTC. J is TRBJ2-4 and V is TRBV11-2; no reliable D call. Between the trimmed V and J ends, which lost 4 bases and 1 base, there was a span of 8 bases. In germline, CDR1 is SGHAT, CDR2 FQNNGV. The CDR3 sequence is 14 residues long.

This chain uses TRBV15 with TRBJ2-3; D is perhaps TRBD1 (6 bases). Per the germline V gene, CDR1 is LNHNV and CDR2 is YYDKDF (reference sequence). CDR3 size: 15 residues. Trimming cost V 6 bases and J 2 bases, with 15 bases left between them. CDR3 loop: CATREQGSHTDTQYF. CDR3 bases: TGTGCCACCAGGGAGCAGGGGTCTCACACAGATACGCAGTATTTT.

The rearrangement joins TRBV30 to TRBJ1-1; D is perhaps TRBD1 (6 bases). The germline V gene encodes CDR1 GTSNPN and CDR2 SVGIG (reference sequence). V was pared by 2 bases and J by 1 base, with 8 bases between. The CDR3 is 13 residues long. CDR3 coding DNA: TGTGCCTGGAGTCGGACAGCGAACACTGAAGCTTTCTTT. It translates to CAWSRTANTEAFF. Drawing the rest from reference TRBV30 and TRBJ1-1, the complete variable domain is SQTIHQWPATLVQPVGSPLSLECTVEGTSNPNLYWYRQAAGRGLQLLFYSVGIGQISSEVPQNLSASRPQDRQFILSSKKLLLSDSGFYLCAWSRTANTEAFFGQGTRLTVV.

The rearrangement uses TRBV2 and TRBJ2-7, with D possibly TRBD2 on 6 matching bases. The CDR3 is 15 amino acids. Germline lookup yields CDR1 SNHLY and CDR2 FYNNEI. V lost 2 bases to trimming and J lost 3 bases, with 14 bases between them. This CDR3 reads CASSEINGSLYEQYF. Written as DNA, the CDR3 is TGTGCCAGCAGTGAAATTAACGGGAGCCTCTACGAGCAGTACTTC.

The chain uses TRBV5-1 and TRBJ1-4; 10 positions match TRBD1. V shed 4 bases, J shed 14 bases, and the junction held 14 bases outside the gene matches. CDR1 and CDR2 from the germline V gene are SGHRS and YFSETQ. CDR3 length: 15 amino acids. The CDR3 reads CASSVDRGRGSRLFF. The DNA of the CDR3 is TGCGCCAGCAGCGTAGACAGGGGGCGCGGTAGTCGGCTGTTTTTT.

CDR3: CASTPRVRDTQYF. CDR3 DNA: TGTGCCAGTACCCCGCGTGTAAGAGATACGCAGTATTTT. The chain is built from TRBV11-2 and TRBJ2-3; D is unresolved. Germline assignment: CDR1 SGHAT and CDR2 FQNNGV. This CDR3 comprises 13 residues. Trimming pared 9 bases from V and 5 bases from J, leaving 15 bases between.

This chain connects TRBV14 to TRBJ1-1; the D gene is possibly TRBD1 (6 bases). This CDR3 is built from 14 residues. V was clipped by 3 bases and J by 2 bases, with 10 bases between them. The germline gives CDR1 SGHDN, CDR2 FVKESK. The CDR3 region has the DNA TGTGCCAGCAGCCAGCCAGGGGAAAACACTGAAGCTTTCTTT. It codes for CASSQPGENTEAFF.

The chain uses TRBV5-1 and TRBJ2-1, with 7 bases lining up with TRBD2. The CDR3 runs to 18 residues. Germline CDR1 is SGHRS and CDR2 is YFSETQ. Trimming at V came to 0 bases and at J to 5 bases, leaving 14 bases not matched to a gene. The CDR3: CASSLDYRTSSFDNEQFF. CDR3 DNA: TGCGCCAGCAGCTTGGATTATCGGACTAGTAGTTTTGACAATGAGCAGTTCTTC.

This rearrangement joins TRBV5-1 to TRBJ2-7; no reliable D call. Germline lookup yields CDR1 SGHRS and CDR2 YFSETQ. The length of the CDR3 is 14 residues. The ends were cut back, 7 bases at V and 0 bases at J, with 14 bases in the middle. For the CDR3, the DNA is TGCGCCAGCGGGCCGGCACCCGACTCCTACGAGCAGTACTTC. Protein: CASGPAPDSYEQYF.

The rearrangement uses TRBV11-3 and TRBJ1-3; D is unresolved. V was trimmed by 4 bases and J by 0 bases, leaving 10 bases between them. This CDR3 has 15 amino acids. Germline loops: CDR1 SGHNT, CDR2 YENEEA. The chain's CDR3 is CASSSGIHSGNTIYF. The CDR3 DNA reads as TGTGCCAGCAGCTCGGGTATCCACTCTGGAAACACCATATATTTT.

CDR3 nucleotide sequence: TGTGCCAGCAGCTCCTACAGGGGGACCCCATCCTACGAGCAGTACTTC. Amino acids: CASSSYRGTPSYEQYF. The rearrangement uses TRBV11-1 and TRBJ2-7, with TRBD1 identical over 8 bases. Germline V gene sequence: CDR1 SGHAT, CDR2 FQDESV (reference sequence). After removal of 4 bases from V and 1 base from J, the junction contained 9 bases not matched to a gene. CDR3 length: 16 amino acids. Variable domain in full (rest from reference TRBV11-1 and TRBJ2-7): EAEVAQSPRYKITEKSQAVAFWCDPISGHATLYWYRQILGQGPELLVQFQDESVVDDSQLPKDRFSAERLKGVDSTLKIQPAELGDSAMYLCASSSYRGTPSYEQYFGPGTRLTVT.

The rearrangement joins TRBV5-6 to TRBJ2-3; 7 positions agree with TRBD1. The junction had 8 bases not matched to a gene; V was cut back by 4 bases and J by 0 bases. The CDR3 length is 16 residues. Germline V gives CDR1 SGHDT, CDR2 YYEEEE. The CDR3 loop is CASSKTGDVSTDTQYF. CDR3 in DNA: TGTGCCAGCAGCAAAACAGGGGACGTCAGCACAGATACGCAGTATTTT.